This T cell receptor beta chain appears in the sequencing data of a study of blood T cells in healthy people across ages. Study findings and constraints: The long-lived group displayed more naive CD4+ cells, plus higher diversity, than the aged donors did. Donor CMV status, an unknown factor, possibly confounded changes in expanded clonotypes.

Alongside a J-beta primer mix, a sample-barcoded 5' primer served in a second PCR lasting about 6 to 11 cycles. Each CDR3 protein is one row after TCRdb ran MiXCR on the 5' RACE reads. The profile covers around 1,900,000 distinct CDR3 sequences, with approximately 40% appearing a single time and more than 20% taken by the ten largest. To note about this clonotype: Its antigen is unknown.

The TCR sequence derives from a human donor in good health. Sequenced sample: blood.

This chain's CDR3 is CATSDYSGRGGTNEQFF. DNA of the CDR3: TGTGCCACCAGTGATTACTCAGGCAGGGGGGGCACAAATGAGCAGTTCTTC. The rearrangement joins TRBV24-1 to TRBJ2-1; D possibly matches TRBD1 or TRBD2 (7 bases each). Trimming left V 2 bases short and J 7 bases short, with 20 bases between. There are 17 residues in the CDR3. Per the germline V gene, CDR1 is KGHDR and CDR2 is SFDVKD.